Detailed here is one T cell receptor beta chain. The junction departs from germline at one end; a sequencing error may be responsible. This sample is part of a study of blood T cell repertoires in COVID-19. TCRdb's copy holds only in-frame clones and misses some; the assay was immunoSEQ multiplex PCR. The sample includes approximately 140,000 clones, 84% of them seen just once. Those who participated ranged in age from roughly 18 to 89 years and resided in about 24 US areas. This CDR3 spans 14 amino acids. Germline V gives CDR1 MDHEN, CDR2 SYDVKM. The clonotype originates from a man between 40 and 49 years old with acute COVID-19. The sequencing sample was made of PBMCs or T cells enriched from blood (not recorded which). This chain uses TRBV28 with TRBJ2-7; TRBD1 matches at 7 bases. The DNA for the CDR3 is TGTGCCAGCAGTCTATGGGACAGTACTTACGAGCAGTACTTC. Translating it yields CASSLWDSTYEQYF.